This TCR beta chain was sequenced during a study of blood T cell repertoires in COVID-19. Overall study: Samples taken during acute and convalescent COVID-19 were collected in the United States, Italy and Spain. PBMCs, B-cell-depleted T cells, or T cells were the source of the cDNA or gDNA that made up the material.

As originally analysed: Amplified reference gene primers provided the basis for estimating nucleated cell counts. Assay: immunoSEQ multiplex PCR; the TCRdb copy retains only in-frame clones and omits some. V and J calls and clone size follow that table, whereas D and trimming were derived from the DNA. Seen here are tens of thousands of clones, over 70% observed once, and the top ten hold 5.8%. The germline gives CDR1 SGHDT, CDR2 YYEEEE. V lost 4 bases and J 1 base, leaving 12 bases between the germline ends. This CDR3 has 14 amino acids. The sequenced sample was peripheral blood. This clonotype was sampled from a man aged 45 to 65 with active COVID-19. This chain links TRBV5-6 with TRBJ2-7; unclear D gene. The CDR3 spells CASSAPPGSYEQYF. The CDR3 bases are TGTGCCAGCAGCGCCCCCCCAGGATCCTACGAGCAGTACTTC. Drawing the rest from reference TRBV5-6 and TRBJ2-7, the complete variable domain is DAGVTQSPTHLIKTRGQQVTLRCSPKSGHDTVSWYQQALGQGPQFIFQYYEEEERQRGNFPDRFSGHQFPNYSSELNVNALLLGDSALYLCASSAPPGSYEQYFGPGTRLTVT.